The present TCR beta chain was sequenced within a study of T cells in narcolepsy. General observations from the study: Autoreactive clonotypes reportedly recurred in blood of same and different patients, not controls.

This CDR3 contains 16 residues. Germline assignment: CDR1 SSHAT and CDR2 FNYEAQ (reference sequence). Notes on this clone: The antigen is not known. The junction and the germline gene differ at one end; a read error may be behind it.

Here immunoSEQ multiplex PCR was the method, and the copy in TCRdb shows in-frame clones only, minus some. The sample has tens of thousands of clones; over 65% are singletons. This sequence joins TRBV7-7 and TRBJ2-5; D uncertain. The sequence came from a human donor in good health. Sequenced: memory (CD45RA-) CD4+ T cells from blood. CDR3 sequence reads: CASSLEASLGQETQYF. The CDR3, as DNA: TGTGCTAGCAGCTTAGAGGCTAGTTTAGGCCAAGAGACCCAGTACTTC.